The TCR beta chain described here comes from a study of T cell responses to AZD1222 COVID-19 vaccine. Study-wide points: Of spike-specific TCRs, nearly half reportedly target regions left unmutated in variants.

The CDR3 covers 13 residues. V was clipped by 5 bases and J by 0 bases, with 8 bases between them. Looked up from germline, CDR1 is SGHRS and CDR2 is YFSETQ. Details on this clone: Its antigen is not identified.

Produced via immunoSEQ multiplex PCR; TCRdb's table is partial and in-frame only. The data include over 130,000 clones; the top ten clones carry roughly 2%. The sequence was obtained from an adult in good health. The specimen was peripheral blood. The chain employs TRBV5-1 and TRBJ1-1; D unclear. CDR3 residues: CASRQGLNTEAFF. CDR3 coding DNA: TGCGCCAGCAGACAAGGGTTGAACACTGAAGCTTTCTTT.